A single sample gave rise to the 31 T cell receptor beta chains below, sequenced in a study of blood T cell repertoires in COVID-19. Sequenced by immunoSEQ multiplex PCR; TCRdb stores in-frame clones only, minus some. The table records around 26,000 clones, approximately 88% of them present only once. The sample taken for sequencing was peripheral blood. Receptor source: a human donor in a cohort sampled during active COVID-19.

The chain joins TRBV20-1 to TRBJ2-1; 8 positions agree with TRBD1. Germline CDR1 is DFQATT and CDR2 is SNEGSKA (reference sequence). The CDR3 contains 11 residues. The V and J ends lost 2 bases and 12 bases, in that order; junction bases with no gene match: 3. For the CDR3, the DNA is TGCAGTGCTAGACAGGGGGCATGGCAGTTCTTC. It encodes CSARQGAWQFF.

The V call is TRBV11-2, the J call TRBJ1-2; TRBD1 aligns across 7 bases. The CDR3 runs to 17 residues. From germline, CDR1 is SGHAT and CDR2 FQNNGV. With V trimmed by 0 bases and J by 2 bases, 9 bases remained unmatched. CDR3 amino acids: CASSLEYSGQKNYGYTF. In DNA form, the CDR3 reads TGTGCCAGCAGCTTAGAGTATTCGGGACAGAAGAACTATGGCTACACCTTC.

The V gene is TRBV5-1, the J gene TRBJ1-5; D gene ambiguous. This CDR3 has 13 amino acids. Germline-derived CDR1 and CDR2 are SGHRS and YFSETQ. Trimming stripped 4 bases from V and 0 bases from J, with 5 bases between. CDR3 region: CASSMYSNQPQHF. CDR3 sequence (DNA): TGCGCCAGCAGCATGTATAGCAATCAGCCCCAGCATTTT.

The chain employs TRBV5-1 and TRBJ1-4, with D possibly TRBD1 on 6 matching bases. V was shortened by 3 bases and J by 3 bases, with 15 bases between the two germline ends. The CDR3 has 16 amino acids. Looked up from germline, CDR1 is SGHRS and CDR2 is YFSETQ. The CDR3 sequence: CASSSPTGNSNEKLFF. The CDR3 coding sequence is TGCGCCAGCAGCTCCCCGACAGGCAACTCTAATGAAAAACTGTTTTTT.

J is TRBJ1-2 and V is TRBV28; D gene uncertain. The ends were cut back, 4 bases at V and 4 bases at J, with 10 bases in the middle. CDR3 size: 13 residues. Germline V gene sequence: CDR1 MDHEN, CDR2 SYDVKM. The CDR3 loop reads CASSSGIPYGYTF. Written as DNA, the CDR3 is TGTGCCAGCAGTTCCGGGATACCCTATGGCTACACCTTC.

This clone has a single count. Here the CDR3 reads CASSLGGYSNQPQHF. The CDR3 DNA reads TGCGCCAGCAGCTTAGGGGGCTATAGCAATCAGCCCCAGCATTTT. The chain links TRBV5-1 to TRBJ1-5, with TRBD1 identical over 7 bases. The CDR3 is 15 amino acids. Germline trimming cut 2 bases from V and 0 bases from J; bases unmatched to any gene: 2. Per the germline V gene, CDR1 is SGHRS and CDR2 is YFSETQ.

This clone was found a few times. The chain links TRBV6-5 to TRBJ2-1; perhaps TRBD2 as D (6 bases). The ends were cut back, 6 bases at V and 7 bases at J, with 10 bases in the middle. CDR3 length equals 12 residues. Looked up from germline, CDR1 is MNHEY and CDR2 is SVGAGI. The CDR3 nucleotides read TGTGCCAGCAGCCGCGGACTAAATGAGCAGTTCTTC. Amino acid sequence: CASSRGLNEQFF.

The V and J genes are TRBV4-1 and TRBJ2-7; 8 bases are a match to TRBD1. With V trimmed by 0 bases and J by 2 bases, 6 bases remained unmatched. The CDR3 extends over 16 amino acids. Germline CDR1 reads MGHRA; CDR2 reads YSYEKL. The CDR3 DNA reads as TGCGCCAGCAGCCAAGATCAACTACAGGGGGCCTACGAGCAGTACTTC. Translation gives CASSQDQLQGAYEQYF.

The chain uses TRBV2 and TRBJ1-4; 7 bases are a match to TRBD1. CDR1 and CDR2 from the germline V gene are SNHLY and FYNNEI. Unmatched junction bases numbered 9, after V lost 6 bases and J lost 5 bases. CDR3 length: 15 residues. The CDR3 bases are TGTGCCAGCAGCAACAGGGGCATGGCGAATGAAAAACTGTTTTTT. Translation: CASSNRGMANEKLFF.

This clone was recorded once. The chain couples TRBV19 to TRBJ2-5; the D gene is possibly TRBD1 (5 bases). Germline V gene data show CDR1 as LNHDA and CDR2 as SQIVND (reference sequence). Deletions cut 8 bases from V and 5 bases from J, with 15 bases between. This CDR3 has 13 amino acids. The CDR3 is CASAGNPRETQYF. The CDR3 DNA sequence: TGTGCCAGTGCAGGGAACCCAAGGGAGACCCAGTACTTC.

The chain joins TRBV7-8 to TRBJ2-7, with 8 bases matching TRBD2. The CDR3 spans 12 residues. The trim removed 7 bases at V and 3 bases at J, leaving 2 bases unmatched. CDR1 SGHVS and CDR2 FQNEAQ come from the germline V gene. CDR3 bases: TGTGCCAGCACCAGCGGGGGCTACGAGCAGTACTTC. It codes for CASTSGGYEQYF.

V gene TRBV5-1 combines with J gene TRBJ1-1, with 10 bases fitting TRBD1. V shed 6 bases, J shed 3 bases, and the junction held 5 bases outside the gene matches. CDR3 length equals 14 residues. The germline CDR1 and CDR2 sequences are SGHRS and YFSETQ. CDR3 DNA: TGCGCCAGCAAGTATGGGACAGGGGACACTGAAGCTTTCTTT. Encoded protein: CASKYGTGDTEAFF.

V gene TRBV19 combines with J gene TRBJ2-3; tentatively, D is TRBD2 (5 bases). The CDR3 totals 15 residues. The V and J ends lost 4 bases and 4 bases respectively, with 15 bases between them. Germline-derived CDR1 and CDR2 are LNHDA and SQIVND (reference sequence). CDR3 DNA: TGTGCCAGTAGTAGCTCCGGGAAAGGGTCAGATACGCAGTATTTT. It specifies CASSSSGKGSDTQYF. Complete variable domain (other parts from reference TRBV19 and TRBJ2-3): DGGITQSPKYLFRKEGQNVTLSCEQNLNHDAMYWYRQDPGQGLRLIYYSQIVNDFQKGDIAEGYSVSREKKESFPLTVTSAQKNPTAFYLCASSSSGKGSDTQYFGPGTRLTVL.

This chain links TRBV19 with TRBJ2-3; 11 nucleotides match TRBD1. The CDR3 spans 15 residues. J was trimmed by 2 bases and V by 4 bases; bases with no gene match: 2. Germline V gives CDR1 LNHDA, CDR2 SQIVND (reference sequence). In DNA form, the CDR3 reads TGTGCCAGTAGTAGGACAGGGGGCATCACAGATACGCAGTATTTT. It codes for CASSRTGGITDTQYF. Looking up the rest from reference TRBV19 and TRBJ2-3 gives the full variable domain: DGGITQSPKYLFRKEGQNVTLSCEQNLNHDAMYWYRQDPGQGLRLIYYSQIVNDFQKGDIAEGYSVSREKKESFPLTVTSAQKNPTAFYLCASSRTGGITDTQYFGPGTRLTVL.

This chain connects TRBV7-2 to TRBJ1-2, with TRBD1 as a possible D gene (6 bases). Germline CDR1 SGHTA, CDR2 FQGNSA. The V and J ends lost 5 bases and 8 bases respectively, with 18 bases between them. CDR3 length: 14 amino acids. The chain's CDR3 is CASSRPQGARGYTF. The CDR3 DNA sequence: TGTGCCAGCAGCCGCCCACAGGGTGCGCGGGGCTACACCTTC.

This clone was detected once. The chain has TRBV7-3 and TRBJ2-2; tentative D call: TRBD1 (5 bases). V lost 5 bases to trimming and J lost 0 bases, with 22 bases between them. The CDR3 is 19 amino acids. In germline, CDR1 is SGHTA, CDR2 FQGTGA. The CDR3 DNA follows: TGTGCCAGCAGCCCGAACGCACAGACAGCCTTTACGAACACCGGGGAGCTGTTTTTT. It encodes CASSPNAQTAFTNTGELFF. The full variable domain, completed using reference TRBV7-3 and TRBJ2-2, is GAGVSQTPSNKVTEKGKYVELRCDPISGHTALYWYRQSLGQGPEFLIYFQGTGAADDSGLPNDRFFAVRPEGSVSTLKIQRTERGDSAVYLCASSPNAQTAFTNTGELFFGEGSRLTVL.

The rearrangement links TRBV7-8 to TRBJ2-5; possibly TRBD1 for D (6 bases). V gave up 0 bases and J gave up 2 bases, with 10 bases separating them. CDR1 SGHVS and CDR2 FQNEAQ come from the germline V gene. CDR3 length equals 15 residues. The CDR3 region has the DNA TGTGCCAGCAGCTTAGCCGGGACAAGACAAGAGACCCAGTACTTC. This translates into CASSLAGTRQETQYF.

The chain employs TRBV5-4 and TRBJ2-5, with a possible D match to TRBD2 (6 bases). V lost 1 base, J lost 4 bases, and 17 bases lay in between. From germline, CDR1 is SGHNT and CDR2 YYREEE (reference sequence). This CDR3 spans 16 amino acids. CDR3 residues: CASSLMDGSRRETQYF. The CDR3 DNA is TGTGCCAGCAGCTTGATGGACGGGAGCAGACGAGAGACCCAGTACTTC.

The chain has TRBV19 and TRBJ2-3; D possibly corresponds to TRBD2 (6 bases). V was pared by 2 bases and J by 0 bases, with 12 bases between. CDR3 size: 16 residues. CDR1 LNHDA and CDR2 SQIVND come from the germline V gene (reference sequence). Written as DNA, the CDR3 is TGTGCCAGTAGTATACGTCGGGGGATTAGCACAGATACGCAGTATTTT. It specifies CASSIRRGISTDTQYF.

The rearrangement uses TRBV7-9 and TRBJ2-4; 7 nucleotides align to TRBD2. The V gene's germline CDR1 is SEHNR and CDR2 FQNEAQ (reference sequence). The CDR3 loop spans 17 amino acids. V trimming: 5 bases; J trimming: 0 bases; junction bases outside the gene matches: 10. The CDR3 DNA follows: TGTGCCAGCAGCGGACCCAGCGGGAATATAGCCAAAAACATTCAGTACTTC. Protein: CASSGPSGNIAKNIQYF.

The CDR3 bases are TGTGCCAGCAGTAGCGGGAGCTCCTACAATGAGCAGTTCTTC. Protein product: CASSSGSSYNEQFF. V is TRBV5-5 and J is TRBJ2-1; 9 nucleotides match TRBD2. This CDR3 comprises 14 residues. V shed 5 bases, J shed 0 bases, and the junction held 0 bases outside the gene matches. Germline loops: CDR1 SGHKS, CDR2 YYEKEE (reference sequence).

The chain combines TRBV28 with TRBJ1-2; possibly TRBD1 for D (5 bases). V lost 3 bases, J lost 1 base, and 9 bases lay in between. The germline V gene encodes CDR1 MDHEN and CDR2 SYDVKM. The CDR3 contains 14 residues. This chain's CDR3 is CASSFTGGNYGYTF. As DNA, the CDR3 is TGTGCCAGCAGTTTCACCGGGGGTAACTATGGCTACACCTTC.

V and J are TRBV5-1 and TRBJ2-3; 14 positions agree with TRBD2. V shed 2 bases and J 6 bases; nucleotides not matched to a gene: 5. The germline CDR1 and CDR2 sequences are SGHRS and YFSETQ. The CDR3 runs 16 residues. CDR3 protein: CASSFGTSGSSDTQYF. CDR3 coding DNA: TGCGCCAGCAGCTTTGGGACTAGCGGGAGTTCCGATACGCAGTATTTT. Based on the CDR3 plus reference TRBV5-1 and TRBJ2-3, the full variable domain is KAGVTQTPRYLIKTRGQQVTLSCSPISGHRSVSWYQQTPGQGLQFLFEYFSETQRNKGNFPGRFSGRQFSNSRSEMNVSTLELGDSALYLCASSFGTSGSSDTQYFGPGTRLTVL.

The V and J genes are TRBV3-1 (or the pseudogene TRBV3-2) and TRBJ2-1, with D unclear. Germline CDR1 and CDR2: LGHDT and YNNKEL (reference sequence). CDR3 size: 15 residues. V was shortened by 0 bases and J by 9 bases, with 15 bases between the two germline ends. CDR3: CASSQDLTANREQFF. The CDR3 region has the DNA TGTGCCAGCAGCCAAGATCTTACAGCCAACCGTGAGCAGTTCTTC.

This chain joins TRBV24-1 and TRBJ2-7, with D maybe TRBD2 (6 bases). V dropped 1 base and J dropped 7 bases, with 13 bases sitting between them. The CDR3 has 14 residues. Germline CDR1 is KGHDR and CDR2 is SFDVKD. The CDR3 DNA reads TGTGCCACCAGTGATTTTTCTACGGGGGAAGAGCAGTACTTC. Translated, it gives CATSDFSTGEEQYF.

The chain joins TRBV11-1 to TRBJ2-3; 9 bases fit TRBD2. The CDR3 extends over 15 amino acids. V lost 5 bases, J lost 4 bases, and 7 bases stayed unmatched. Germline CDR1 is SGHAT and CDR2 is FQDESV (reference sequence). The CDR3 DNA reads as TGTGCCAGCAGCACATTAGCGGGAGAAGCAGATACGCAGTATTTT. Protein sequence: CASSTLAGEADTQYF.

CDR3 DNA sequence: TGTGCCAGCAGCTTACAGCGGGGGAAAGCGGATGAGCAGTTCTTC. Residues: CASSLQRGKADEQFF. The chain employs TRBV7-3 and TRBJ2-1; TRBD2 matches at 8 bases. CDR3 length: 15 amino acids. Per the germline V gene, CDR1 is SGHTA and CDR2 is FQGTGA. V lost 2 bases, J lost 8 bases, and 8 bases stayed unmatched. Using reference TRBV7-3 and TRBJ2-1 for the parts outside the CDR3, the full variable domain is GAGVSQTPSNKVTEKGKYVELRCDPISGHTALYWYRQSLGQGPEFLIYFQGTGAADDSGLPNDRFFAVRPEGSVSTLKIQRTERGDSAVYLCASSLQRGKADEQFFGPGTRLTVL.

The J gene is TRBJ2-7, the V gene TRBV27; the D is unclear. The CDR3 is 12 residues long. Trimming took off 4 bases at V and 2 bases at J, with 6 bases between the two ends. The germline gives CDR1 MNHEY, CDR2 SMNVEV (reference sequence). The CDR3 reads CASSSNTYEQYF. CDR3 sequence (DNA): TGTGCCAGCAGTTCTAATACCTACGAGCAGTACTTC.

The rearrangement joins TRBV5-4 to TRBJ2-3; 14 bases are a match to TRBD2. This CDR3 contains 17 residues. Trimming removed 4 bases from V and 3 bases from J; junction bases left unmatched: 7. Germline loops: CDR1 SGHNT, CDR2 YYREEE (reference sequence). The CDR3 bases are TGTGCCAGCAGCCAGACTAGCGGGGGGGCTGTGACAGATACGCAGTATTTT. It yields the protein CASSQTSGGAVTDTQYF.

The genes are TRBV5-4 and TRBJ2-3; a weak D match, TRBD2 (6 bases). CDR3 length equals 14 residues. CDR1 and CDR2 from the germline V gene are SGHNT and YYREEE (reference sequence). The V and J ends lost 0 bases and 6 bases respectively, with 11 bases between them. This chain's CDR3 is CASSLVGGADTQYF. CDR3 nucleotides: TGTGCCAGCAGCTTGGTTGGAGGGGCCGATACGCAGTATTTT.

This chain links TRBV1 with TRBJ1-2; the table calls TRBD1, which could not be checked here. TRBV1 is assigned pseudogene status. The CDR3 extends over 17 amino acids. CDR3 in amino acids: CTSSRIKTLVRGGGYTF. The CDR3 DNA follows: TGCACCAGCAGCCGGATCAAAACCCTTGTTAGGGGTGGAGGCTACACCTTC.